This TCR beta chain was captured by sequencing in a study of cytomegalovirus exposure and HLA in healthy donors. Study findings and constraints: Follow-up analysis later connected one missense variant in DCLRE1C with trimming of TCR beta V- and J-genes. Immune exposure data for these donors was limited to CMV serostatus.

This clone was observed a few times. Its specificity is unknown. Germline V gene data show CDR1 as SGHNT and CDR2 as YYREEE (reference sequence). This CDR3 has 15 residues. The V gene lost 2 bases and the J gene lost 2 bases, with 8 bases spanning the gap. The PCR had 60 Vbeta and 13 Jbeta primers. As processed by the authors: Approximately 12 million of 70 million to 80 million unique TCR beta chains were shared, per a later count. Repertoires were generated with immunoSEQ multiplex PCR, while TCRdb's copy carries only in-frame clones and drops some. The V and J calls and clone size come from that table; D and trimming were worked out from the DNA. The sample holds around 170,000 clones; 80% are singletons and the top ten take approximately 2%.

The TCR comes from a woman in her twenties or thirties in good health and CMV-seronegative. The sample was PBMCs. The genes are TRBV5-4 and TRBJ2-6; no clear D. CDR3 DNA sequence: TGTGCCAGCAGCTTTGGGCCAGCTGGGGCCAACGTCCTGACTTTC. It encodes CASSFGPAGANVLTF.